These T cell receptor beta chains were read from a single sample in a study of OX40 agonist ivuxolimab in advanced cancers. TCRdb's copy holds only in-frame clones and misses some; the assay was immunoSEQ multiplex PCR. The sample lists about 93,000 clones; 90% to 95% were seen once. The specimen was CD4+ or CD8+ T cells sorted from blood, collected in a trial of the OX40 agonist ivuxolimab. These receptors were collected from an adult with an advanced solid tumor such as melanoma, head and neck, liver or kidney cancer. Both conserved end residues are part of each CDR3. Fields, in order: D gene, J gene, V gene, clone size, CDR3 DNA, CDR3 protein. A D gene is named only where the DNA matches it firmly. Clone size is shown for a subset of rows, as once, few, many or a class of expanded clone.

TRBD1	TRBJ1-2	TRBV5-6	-	TGTGCCAGCAGCTTGGCCGTAGGGACAGGGCTCTATGGCTACACCTTC	CASSLAVGTGLYGYTF
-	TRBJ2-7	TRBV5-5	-	TGTGCCAGCAGAAGGACAGACACGTACGAGCAGTACTTC	CASRRTDTYEQYF
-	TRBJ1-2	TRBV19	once	TGTGCCAGTAGTTATGTACCAGGGCGCGTCTATGGCTACACCTTC	CASSYVPGRVYGYTF
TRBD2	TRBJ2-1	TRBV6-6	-	TGTGCCAGCAGTGACAGCCCGGGGGGGGGTGAGCAGTTCTTC	CASSDSPGGGEQFF
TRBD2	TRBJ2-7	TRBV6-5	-	TGTGCCAGCAGTTATTACCAGTCGGGGGGTTACGAGCAGTACTTC	CASSYYQSGGYEQYF
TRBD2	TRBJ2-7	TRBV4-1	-	TGCGCCAGCAGCCAGGAAAGTGGGGGAGGGTCCTACGAGCAGTACTTC	CASSQESGGGSYEQYF
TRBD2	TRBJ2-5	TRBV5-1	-	TGCGCCGTAAAAAAGAGCGGGAGTGGTGAGGAGACCCAGTACTTC	CAVKKSGSGEETQYF
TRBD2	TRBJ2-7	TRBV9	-	TGTGCCAGCAGCGTAGCGGCTAGCGGGTCCCCCTACGAGCAGTACTTC	CASSVAASGSPYEQYF
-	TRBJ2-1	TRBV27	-	TGTGCCAGCAGTTTAGTTGGGGGGCGCAATGAGCAGTTCTTC	CASSLVGGRNEQFF
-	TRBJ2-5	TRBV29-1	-	TGCAGCGTTGAAGAGACCCAGGGAGAGACCCAGTACTTC	CSVEETQGETQYF
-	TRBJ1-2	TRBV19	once	TGTGCCAGTAGTAAAGAACAGTATACTAACTATGGCTACACCTTC	CASSKEQYTNYGYTF
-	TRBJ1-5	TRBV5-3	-	TGTGCCAGAAGCTTCGTACGAGAAAGCCATCAGCCCCAGCATTTT	CARSFVRESHQPQHF
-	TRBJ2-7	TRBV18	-	TGTGCCAGCTCACCGCCAGCTTCCTACGAGCAGTACTTC	CASSPPASYEQYF
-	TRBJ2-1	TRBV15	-	TGTGCCACCAGCATACCCGGTAAGGGCCAGTTCTTC	CATSIPGKGQFF
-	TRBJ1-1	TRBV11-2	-	TGTGCCAGCAGCCTCCTAAAAGGGGAGGGGAACACTGAAGCTTTCTTT	CASSLLKGEGNTEAFF
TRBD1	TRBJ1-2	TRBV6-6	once	TGTGCCAGCAGTTACTCAGGGACAGAGATCTATGGCTACACCTTC	CASSYSGTEIYGYTF
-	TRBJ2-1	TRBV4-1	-	TGCGCCAGCAGCCGGACTAACGATGAGCAGTTCTTC	CASSRTNDEQFF
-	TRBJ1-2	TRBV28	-	TGTGCCAGCAGTTTTGGGAGGGGCACAGGCTACACCTTC	CASSFGRGTGYTF
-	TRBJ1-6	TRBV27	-	TGTGCCAGCTCTCCAGGGTCCTATAATTCACCCCTCCACTTT	CASSPGSYNSPLHF
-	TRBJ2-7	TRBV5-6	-	TGTGCCAGCAGCGGTTCCCTCGGGTCCCACGAGCAGTACTTC	CASSGSLGSHEQYF
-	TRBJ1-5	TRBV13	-	TGTGCCAGCAGCTTAGCTTCCAGCAATCAGCCCCAGCATTTT	CASSLASSNQPQHF
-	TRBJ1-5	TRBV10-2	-	TGCGCCAGCAGTGGAACGGGACATTTTTTCAAGCCCCAGCATTTT	CASSGTGHFFKPQHF
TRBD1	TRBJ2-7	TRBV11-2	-	TGTGCCAGCAGCCTGGGGACAGGGCCGGCCTACGAGCAGTACTTC	CASSLGTGPAYEQYF
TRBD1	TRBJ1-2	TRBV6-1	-	TGTGCCAGCAGCCCGATGGGACAGGGCTATGGCTACACCTTC	CASSPMGQGYGYTF
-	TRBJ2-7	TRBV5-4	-	TGTGCCAGCAGCGCCGACGGGGGTACCTACGAGCAGTACTTC	CASSADGGTYEQYF
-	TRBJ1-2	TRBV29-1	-	TGCAGCGTTGAGGGGAGGGACTATGGCTACACCTTC	CSVEGRDYGYTF
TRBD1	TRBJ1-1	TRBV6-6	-	TGTGCCAGCAGTTACGGCAGGGGGCTAATGAACACTGAAGCTTTCTTT	CASSYGRGLMNTEAFF
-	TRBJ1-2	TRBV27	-	TGTGCCAGCAGTTTAACGGGGTCGGGCTATGGCTACACCTTC	CASSLTGSGYGYTF
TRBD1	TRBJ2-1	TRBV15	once	TGTGCCACCAGCAGTGACACAGGGGTCCTTTACAATGAGCAGTTCTTC	CATSSDTGVLYNEQFF